One and the same sample provided the 25 T cell receptor beta chains below, sequenced in a study of CD8 T cells in Susac syndrome. With random hexamers, reverse transcription was performed on about 0.5 to 1 ug of RNA. TCRdb reprocessed the immunoSEQ multiplex PCR reads via MiXCR and lists one record per CDR3 protein. This sample has 150,000 to 190,000 distinct CDR3 sequences, with 94% found just once. The sequenced sample was CD8+ T cells from PBMCs. The receptors derive from a human donor with multiple sclerosis.

This clonotype has a single count. The chain combines TRBV3-1 with TRBJ1-2, with a possible D match to TRBD1 (6 bases). The CDR3 length is 15 residues. The V gene lost 9 bases and the J gene lost 0 bases, with 17 bases spanning the gap. Germline CDR1 and CDR2: LGHDT and YNNKEL (reference sequence). The CDR3 nucleotides are TGTGCCAGTTCACCACGGGGGACACCTAACTATGGCTACACCTTC. Protein product: CASSPRGTPNYGYTF.

The chain employs TRBV6-6 and TRBJ2-7; D remains unclear. This CDR3 region has 11 residues. Germline-derived CDR1 and CDR2 are MNHNY and SVGAGI (reference sequence). V gave up 7 bases and J gave up 5 bases, with 9 bases separating them. The CDR3 reads CASTQGDEQYF. The CDR3 nucleotides read TGTGCCAGCACCCAAGGTGACGAGCAGTACTTC.

V and J are TRBV3-1 and TRBJ1-2; D is unresolved. Between the trimmed V and J ends, which lost 5 bases and 4 bases, there was a span of 11 bases. The CDR3 length is 13 residues. CDR1 and CDR2 from the germline V gene are LGHDT and YNNKEL (reference sequence). CDR3 coding DNA: TGTGCCAGCAGCAACGTACCTATCTATGGCTACACCTTC. Encoded protein: CASSNVPIYGYTF.

The chain uses TRBV29-1 and TRBJ1-2; possible D gene TRBD1, 5 bases. The V gene's germline CDR1 is SQVTM and CDR2 ANQGSEA. There are 14 residues in the CDR3. Trimming took 5 bases from V and 2 from J, leaving 15 bases between them. The CDR3 protein is CSVRFPAGNYGYTF. For the CDR3, the DNA is TGCAGCGTTCGATTTCCCGCAGGGAACTATGGCTACACCTTC.

The chain has TRBV27 and TRBJ1-2; no reliable D call. The V end lost 5 bases, the J end lost 1 base, and 20 bases lay between the germline ends. CDR3 length equals 17 residues. Germline assignment: CDR1 MNHEY and CDR2 SMNVEV (reference sequence). This CDR3 is CASSPRKAERGNYGYTF. The CDR3 nucleotides read TGTGCCAGCAGTCCCCGTAAAGCCGAGCGGGGTAACTATGGCTACACCTTC.

The chain couples TRBV4-1 to TRBJ1-2; 7 nucleotides line up with TRBD1. V was clipped by 3 bases and J by 2 bases; unmatched bases: 9. This CDR3 contains 16 residues. Germline V CDR1 and CDR2: MGHRA, YSYEKL. Written as DNA, the CDR3 is TGCGCCAGCAGCCAGGGGACGGGACAGAGAAACTATGGCTACACCTTC. This codes for CASSQGTGQRNYGYTF.

V and J are TRBV29-1 and TRBJ1-1; 9 bases line up with TRBD1. The CDR3 consists of 18 residues. J was trimmed by 6 bases and V by 3 bases; bases with no gene match: 20. The germline V gene has CDR1 SQVTM and CDR2 ANQGSEA. The CDR3 DNA reads TGCAGCGTTGACCCGCTTCTTAGGACAGGGGATGGAGGCGCTGAAGCTTTCTTT. Translation gives CSVDPLLRTGDGGAEAFF.

The gene calls are TRBV13 and TRBJ2-7; TRBD1 might be the D (5 bases). Germline CDR1 and CDR2: PRHDT and FYEKMQ (reference sequence). Deletions cut 1 base from V and 4 bases from J, with 8 bases between. The CDR3 is made up of 13 amino acids. CDR3 in amino acids: CASSLAYRYEQYF. CDR3 bases: TGTGCCAGCAGCTTAGCTTACAGGTACGAGCAGTACTTC.

This chain connects TRBV12-5 to TRBJ2-7; D not resolved. CDR1 LGHNT and CDR2 FRNRAP come from the germline V gene. The CDR3 consists of 13 residues. The germline V and J ends were trimmed by 7 bases and 2 bases, with 12 bases remaining between them. In DNA, the CDR3 is TGTGCTAGTGCCCTGGGTCCCCCCTACGAGCAGTACTTC. It yields the protein CASALGPPYEQYF. The complete variable domain, with remaining parts taken from reference TRBV12-5 and TRBJ2-7, reads DARVTQTPRHKVTEMGQEVTMRCQPILGHNTVFWYRQTMMQGLELLAYFRNRAPLDDSGMPKDRFSAEMPDATLATLKIQPSEPRDSAVYFCASALGPPYEQYFGPGTRLTVT.

The chain employs TRBV5-1 and TRBJ2-3; D uncertain. Trimming took off 0 bases at V and 6 bases at J, with 11 bases between the two ends. The V gene's germline CDR1 is SGHRS and CDR2 YFSETQ. This CDR3 has 14 amino acids. The CDR3 DNA sequence: TGCGCCAGCAGCTTGGAAAAGGCTCAGGATACGCAGTATTTT. Translation: CASSLEKAQDTQYF.

The genes are TRBV24-1 and TRBJ2-1; D not certain. This CDR3 comprises 16 residues. V dropped 0 bases and J dropped 0 bases, with 8 bases sitting between them. Germline V CDR1 and CDR2: KGHDR, SFDVKD. The CDR3 DNA reads as TGTGCCACCAGTGATTTGGATGAGAGCTCCTACAATGAGCAGTTCTTC. Amino acids: CATSDLDESSYNEQFF.

The rearrangement uses TRBV29-1 and TRBJ1-2; weak D call: TRBD1 (5 bases). The germline V gene encodes CDR1 SQVTM and CDR2 ANQGSEA. V lost 6 bases and J 6 bases, leaving 11 bases between the germline ends. This CDR3 comprises 11 residues. The CDR3 reads CSVGGENGYTF. CDR3 in DNA: TGCAGCGTGGGGGGAGAAAATGGCTACACCTTC.

In DNA, the CDR3 is TGTGCCAGCAGCTTCGCGAATTATGCGGAGACCCAGTACTTC. It yields the protein CASSFANYAETQYF. The genes are TRBV13 and TRBJ2-5, with D hard to call. The V and J ends lost 3 bases and 5 bases respectively, with 13 bases between them. Germline CDR1 PRHDT, CDR2 FYEKMQ (reference sequence). CDR3 length: 14 amino acids.

This chain joins TRBV4-1 and TRBJ2-2, with D unresolved. V lost 7 bases and J 4 bases, leaving 7 bases between the germline ends. Germline V gene data show CDR1 as MGHRA and CDR2 as YSYEKL. The CDR3 runs to 12 residues. The chain's CDR3 is CASMKGTGELFF. In nucleotides, the CDR3 is TGCGCCAGCATGAAGGGCACCGGGGAGCTGTTTTTT.

The V and J genes are TRBV2 and TRBJ2-1; 10 bases map to TRBD2. The CDR3 is 15 residues long. From germline, CDR1 is SNHLY and CDR2 FYNNEI. The J segment lost 7 bases and the V segment lost 6 bases, leaving 9 bases of the junction unmatched. CDR3 residues: CASRTSGGASNEQFF. The CDR3 nucleotides are TGTGCCAGCAGGACGAGCGGGGGGGCTTCGAATGAGCAGTTCTTC.

This sequence joins TRBV19 and TRBJ1-2, with 7 bases fitting TRBD1. The germline CDR1 and CDR2 sequences are LNHDA and SQIVND (reference sequence). This CDR3 comprises 13 residues. With V trimmed by 5 bases and J by 5 bases, 5 bases remained unmatched. CDR3: CASSDNRGYGYTF. The CDR3 DNA sequence: TGTGCCAGTAGTGACAACAGGGGATATGGCTACACCTTC.

The chain uses TRBV7-9 and TRBJ2-5; a possible D gene is TRBD1 (5 bases). Looked up from germline, CDR1 is SEHNR and CDR2 is FQNEAQ (reference sequence). There are 13 residues in the CDR3. V was trimmed by 5 bases and J by 3 bases, leaving 10 bases between them. The CDR3 DNA reads as TGTGCCAGCAGCCCTCCGACAGAAGAGACCCAGTACTTC. Its translation is CASSPPTEETQYF.

This chain connects TRBV27 to TRBJ2-7, with 7 bases fitting TRBD1. The germline V gene has CDR1 MNHEY and CDR2 SMNVEV (reference sequence). The CDR3 consists of 13 residues. V shed 4 bases, J shed 6 bases, and the junction held 6 bases outside the gene matches. The DNA of the CDR3 is TGTGCCAGCAGTTCGTCACAGGGGTTCGAGCAGTACTTC. This codes for CASSSSQGFEQYF.

The rearrangement uses TRBV5-1 and TRBJ2-7; D tentatively fits TRBD1 or TRBD2 (5 bases each). The V gene's germline CDR1 is SGHRS and CDR2 YFSETQ. The CDR3 covers 14 residues. Trimming took 1 base from V and 3 from J, leaving 11 bases between them. The CDR3 is CASSLTGGHYEQYF. CDR3 coding DNA: TGCGCCAGCAGCTTGACAGGAGGACACTACGAGCAGTACTTC.

The chain links TRBV30 to TRBJ2-5; D may be TRBD1 (5 bases). V gave up 1 base and J gave up 4 bases, with 19 bases separating them. Per the germline V gene, CDR1 is GTSNPN and CDR2 is SVGIG (reference sequence). The CDR3 runs to 16 residues. CDR3 sequence: CAWSEFSGYRGETQYF. The CDR3 DNA reads as TGTGCCTGGAGTGAATTTTCAGGGTATAGAGGAGAGACCCAGTACTTC.

This clonotype was detected once. As DNA, the CDR3 is TGTGCCACCAGCAGGGGAGTGGTTAGCGCCCGACTATACAATGAGCAGTTCTTC. It translates to CATSRGVVSARLYNEQFF. The V gene is TRBV15, the J gene TRBJ2-1; the D gene is possibly TRBD2 (5 bases). The V end was cut by 3 bases, the J end by 4 bases, with 22 bases between. This CDR3 region has 18 residues. Germline CDR1 is LNHNV and CDR2 is YYDKDF (reference sequence).

The chain joins TRBV9 to TRBJ2-7, with 7 positions matching TRBD2. V shed 3 bases, J shed 2 bases, and the junction held 5 bases outside the gene matches. The CDR3 has 14 amino acids. Germline V gene lookup returns CDR1 SGDLS and CDR2 YYNGEE. The CDR3 loop is CASSAGGTAYEQYF. The CDR3 DNA is TGTGCCAGCAGCGCCGGGGGGACTGCCTACGAGCAGTACTTC. Full variable domain (missing parts from reference TRBV9 and TRBJ2-7): DSGVTQTPKHLITATGQRVTLRCSPRSGDLSVYWYQQSLDQGLQFLIQYYNGEERAKGNILERFSAQQFPDLHSELNLSSLELGDSALYFCASSAGGTAYEQYFGPGTRLTVT.

The chain carries TRBV20-1 and TRBJ1-2, with 7 nucleotides matching TRBD1. J lost 4 bases, V lost 3 bases, and 14 bases had no gene match. Germline V lookup: CDR1 DFQATT, CDR2 SNEGSKA (reference sequence). The CDR3 contains 16 residues. DNA for the CDR3: TGCAGTGCTAGGGAAATCTGGACAGGCTCCGTCTATGGCTACACCTTC. It codes for CSAREIWTGSVYGYTF.

V usage is TRBV4-1 and J usage is TRBJ2-7; the D gene is possibly TRBD1 (6 bases). The CDR3 sequence is 16 residues long. V lost 0 bases and J lost 0, with 12 bases in between. CDR1 is MGHRA, CDR2 YSYEKL, per germline. This CDR3 reads CASSQEFRGSSYEQYF. The CDR3 DNA sequence: TGCGCCAGCAGCCAAGAATTTAGGGGGAGCTCCTACGAGCAGTACTTC.

The chain employs TRBV20-1 and TRBJ2-3; D gene ambiguous. This CDR3 spans 15 amino acids. Trimming removed 6 bases from V and 2 bases from J, with 18 bases in between. Germline CDR1 is DFQATT and CDR2 is SNEGSKA (reference sequence). Written as DNA, the CDR3 is TGCAGTGCAACCCAGCGACCTGGTCCCACAGATACGCAGTATTTT. Its protein is CSATQRPGPTDTQYF.